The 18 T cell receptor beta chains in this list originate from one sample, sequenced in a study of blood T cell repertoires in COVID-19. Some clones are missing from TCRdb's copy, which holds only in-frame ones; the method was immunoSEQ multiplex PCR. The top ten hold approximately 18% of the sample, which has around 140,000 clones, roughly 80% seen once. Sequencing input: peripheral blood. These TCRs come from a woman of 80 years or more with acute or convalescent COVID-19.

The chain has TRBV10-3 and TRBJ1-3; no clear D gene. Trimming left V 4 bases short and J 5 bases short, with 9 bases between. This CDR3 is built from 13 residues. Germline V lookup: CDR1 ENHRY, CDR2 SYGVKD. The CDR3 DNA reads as TGTGCCATCAGTGGAGGCGGGAGAAACACCATATATTTT. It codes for CAISGGGRNTIYF.

The CDR3 DNA sequence: TGCAGCGGTTGGACTAGCGGGTCCAATGAGCAGTTCTTC. It is translated as CSGWTSGSNEQFF. The chain recombines TRBV29-1 with TRBJ2-1, with TRBD2 matching over 11 bases. This CDR3 contains 13 residues. Germline V CDR1 and CDR2: SQVTM, ANQGSEA. The V segment lost 7 bases and the J segment 6 bases; nucleotides outside the gene matches: 5.

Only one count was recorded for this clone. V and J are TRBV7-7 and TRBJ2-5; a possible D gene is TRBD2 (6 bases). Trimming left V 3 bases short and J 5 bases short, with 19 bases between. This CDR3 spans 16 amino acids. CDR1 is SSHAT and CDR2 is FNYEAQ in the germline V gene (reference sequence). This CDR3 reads CASSFQPGSGGETQYF. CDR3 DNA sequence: TGTGCCAGCAGCTTCCAACCAGGGAGCGGAGGGGAGACCCAGTACTTC.

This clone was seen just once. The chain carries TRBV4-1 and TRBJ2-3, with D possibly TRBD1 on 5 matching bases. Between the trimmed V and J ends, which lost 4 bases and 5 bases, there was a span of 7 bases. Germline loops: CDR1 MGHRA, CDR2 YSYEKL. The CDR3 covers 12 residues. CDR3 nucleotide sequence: TGCGCCAGCAGCCTCAGGGAAGATACGCAGTATTTT. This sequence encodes CASSLREDTQYF.

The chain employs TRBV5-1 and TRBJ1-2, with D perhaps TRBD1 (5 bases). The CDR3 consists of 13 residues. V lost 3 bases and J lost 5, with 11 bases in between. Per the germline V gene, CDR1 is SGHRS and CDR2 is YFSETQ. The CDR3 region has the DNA TGCGCCAGCAGCTGGGACTCTCGGTATGGCTACACCTTC. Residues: CASSWDSRYGYTF.

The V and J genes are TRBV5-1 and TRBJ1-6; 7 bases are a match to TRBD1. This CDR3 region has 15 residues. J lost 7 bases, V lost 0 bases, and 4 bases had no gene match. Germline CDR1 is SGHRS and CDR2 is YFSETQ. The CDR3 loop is CASSLEGARNSPLHF. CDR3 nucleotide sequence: TGCGCCAGCAGCTTGGAGGGGGCTCGGAATTCACCCCTCCACTTT.

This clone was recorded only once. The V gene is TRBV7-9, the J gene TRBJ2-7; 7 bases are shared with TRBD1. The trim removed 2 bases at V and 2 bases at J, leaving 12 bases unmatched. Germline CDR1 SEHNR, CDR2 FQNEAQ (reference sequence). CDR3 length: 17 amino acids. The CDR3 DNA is TGTGCCAGCAGCTTACCTCCAGGGGGACATAAAACCTACGAGCAGTACTTC. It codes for CASSLPPGGHKTYEQYF.

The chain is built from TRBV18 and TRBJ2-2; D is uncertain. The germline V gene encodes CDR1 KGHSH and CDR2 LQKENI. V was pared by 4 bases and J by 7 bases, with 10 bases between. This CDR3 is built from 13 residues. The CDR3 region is CASSLTIIGELFF. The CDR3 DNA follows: TGTGCCAGCTCACTAACTATTATCGGGGAGCTGTTTTTT. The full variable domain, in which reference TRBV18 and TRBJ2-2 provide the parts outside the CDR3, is NAGVMQNPRHLVRRRGQEARLRCSPMKGHSHVYWYRQLPEEGLKFMVYLQKENIIDESGMPKERFSAEFPKEGPSILRIQQVVRGDSAAYFCASSLTIIGELFFGEGSRLTVL.

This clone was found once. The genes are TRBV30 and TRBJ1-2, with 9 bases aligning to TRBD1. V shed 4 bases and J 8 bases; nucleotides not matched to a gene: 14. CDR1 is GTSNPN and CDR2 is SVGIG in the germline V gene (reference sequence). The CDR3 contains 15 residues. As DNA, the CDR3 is TGTGCCTGGAACCGGGACAGGGAGTTTTACGGCGGCTACACCTTC. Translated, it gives CAWNRDREFYGGYTF. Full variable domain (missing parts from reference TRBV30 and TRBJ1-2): SQTIHQWPATLVQPVGSPLSLECTVEGTSNPNLYWYRQAAGRGLQLLFYSVGIGQISSEVPQNLSASRPQDRQFILSSKKLLLSDSGFYLCAWNRDREFYGGYTFGSGTRLTVV.

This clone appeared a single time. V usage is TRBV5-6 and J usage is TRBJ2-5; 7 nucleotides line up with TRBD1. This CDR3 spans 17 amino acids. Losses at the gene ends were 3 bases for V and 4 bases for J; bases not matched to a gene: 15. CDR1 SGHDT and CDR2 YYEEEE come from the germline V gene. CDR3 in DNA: TGTGCCAGCAGCTACGCCACGGGACAGTCATGGAGAGAGACCCAGTACTTC. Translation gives CASSYATGQSWRETQYF.

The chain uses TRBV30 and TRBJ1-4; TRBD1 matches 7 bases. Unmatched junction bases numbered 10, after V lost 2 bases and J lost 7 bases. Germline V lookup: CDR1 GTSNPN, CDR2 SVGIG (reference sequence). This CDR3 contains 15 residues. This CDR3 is CAWSPLGRGSEKLFF. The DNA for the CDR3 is TGTGCCTGGAGTCCCCTGGGCAGGGGGAGTGAAAAACTGTTTTTT.

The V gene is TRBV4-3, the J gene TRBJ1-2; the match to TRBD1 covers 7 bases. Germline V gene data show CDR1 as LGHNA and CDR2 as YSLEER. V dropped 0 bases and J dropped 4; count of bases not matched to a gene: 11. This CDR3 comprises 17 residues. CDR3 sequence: CASSQDTAGGFIYGYTF. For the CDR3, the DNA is TGCGCCAGCAGCCAAGATACGGCAGGGGGTTTTATCTATGGCTACACCTTC.

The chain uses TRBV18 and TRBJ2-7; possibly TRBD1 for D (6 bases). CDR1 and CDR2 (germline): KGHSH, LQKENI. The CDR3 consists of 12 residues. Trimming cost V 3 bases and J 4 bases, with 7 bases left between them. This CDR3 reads CASSPGQYEQYF. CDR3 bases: TGTGCCAGCTCACCTGGACAGTACGAGCAGTACTTC.

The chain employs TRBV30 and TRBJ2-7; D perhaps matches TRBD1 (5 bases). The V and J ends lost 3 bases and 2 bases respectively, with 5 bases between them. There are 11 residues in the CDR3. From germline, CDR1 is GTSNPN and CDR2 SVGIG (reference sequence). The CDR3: CAWRQAYEQYF. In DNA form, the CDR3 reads TGTGCCTGGAGACAGGCCTACGAGCAGTACTTC.

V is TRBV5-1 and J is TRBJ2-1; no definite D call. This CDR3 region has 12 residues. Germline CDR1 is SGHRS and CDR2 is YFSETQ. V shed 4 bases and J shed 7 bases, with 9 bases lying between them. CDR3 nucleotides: TGCGCCAGCAGCACAACCACAAATGAGCAGTTCTTC. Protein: CASSTTTNEQFF.

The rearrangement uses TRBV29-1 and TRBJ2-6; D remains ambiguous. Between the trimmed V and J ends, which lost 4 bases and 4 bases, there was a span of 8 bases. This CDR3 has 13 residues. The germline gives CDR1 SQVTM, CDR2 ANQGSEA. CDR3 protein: CSVATEGANVLTF. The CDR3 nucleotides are TGCAGCGTTGCCACAGAGGGGGCCAACGTCCTGACTTTC.

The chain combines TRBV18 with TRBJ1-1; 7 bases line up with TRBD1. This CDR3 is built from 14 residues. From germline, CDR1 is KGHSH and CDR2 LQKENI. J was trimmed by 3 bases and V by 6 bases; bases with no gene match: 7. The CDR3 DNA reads TGTGCCAGCTCGTCACAGGGGACAGACACTGAAGCTTTCTTT. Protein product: CASSSQGTDTEAFF. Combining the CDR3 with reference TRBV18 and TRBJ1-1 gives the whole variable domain NAGVMQNPRHLVRRRGQEARLRCSPMKGHSHVYWYRQLPEEGLKFMVYLQKENIIDESGMPKERFSAEFPKEGPSILRIQQVVRGDSAAYFCASSSQGTDTEAFFGQGTRLTVV.

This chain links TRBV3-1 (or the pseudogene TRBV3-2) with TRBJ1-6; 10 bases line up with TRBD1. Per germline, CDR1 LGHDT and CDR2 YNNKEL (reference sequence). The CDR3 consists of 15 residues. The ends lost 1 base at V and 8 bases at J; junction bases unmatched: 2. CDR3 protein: CASSQAGTGDSPLHF. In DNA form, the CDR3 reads TGTGCCAGCAGCCAAGCCGGGACAGGGGATTCACCCCTCCACTTT.